Listed below are T cell receptor beta chains from one sample, sequenced in a study of shared clonotypes between healthy human individuals. Using immunoSEQ multiplex PCR, the repertoire was profiled, and TCRdb retains in-frame clones only, with some absent. The sample yields about 1.1 million clones, around 78% seen once. Sequenced material: memory CD4+ T cells from PBMCs. The receptors come from a man younger than 35 in good health. Some clones in this sample may be carry-over from other donors' samples. The CDR3 runs from the conserved cysteine through the conserved F or W. D genes are given only for firm matches. Clone sizes are given selectively: once, few, many, or a class where the clone is expanded.

abundance | j_gene | v_gene | d_gene | CDR3nt | CDR3aa
. | TRBJ2-7 | TRBV30 | . | TGTGCCTGGGGCCCCAGGGGAACCTTGTACTTC | CAWGPRGTLYF
. | TRBJ2-2 | TRBV13 | . | TGTGCCAGCAGCTTAACCCTTACTCGGACACGGAACACCGGGGAGCTGTTTTTT | CASSLTLTRTRNTGELFF
. | TRBJ1-1 | TRBV7-2 | . | TGTGCCAGCAGCTTAGCTTGGACCGAACAAGCTTTCTTT | CASSLAWTEQAFF
few | TRBJ1-2 | TRBV7-9 | TRBD1 | TGTGCCAGCAGACCCCCGGGACAGGGTGGTCGTGGCTACACCTTC | CASRPPGQGGRGYTF
once | TRBJ1-2 | TRBV18 | . | TGTGCCAGCTCACCTCCCCAGGGAGACTATGGCTACACCTTC | CASSPPQGDYGYTF
. | TRBJ2-1 | TRBV7-2 | TRBD2 | TGTGCCAGCAGCCTCTCCTCGACTAGCGGGAGGGGTGGGTACAATGAGCAGTTCTTC | CASSLSSTSGRGGYNEQFF
. | TRBJ1-2 | TRBV28 | . | TGTGCCAGCAGTTTAGACCAGACTAACTATGGCTACACCTTC | CASSLDQTNYGYTF
. | TRBJ2-1 | TRBV28 | . | TGTGCCAGCAGTTTAGTATCGGGGTGGGACAATGAGCAGTTCTTC | CASSLVSGWDNEQFF
. | TRBJ2-7 | TRBV5-1 | . | TGCGCCAGCAGCTTGGGCCATCTACTACAGGGTGAGGAAGGGAGCGAGCAGTACTTC | CASSLGHLLQGEEGSEQYF
. | TRBJ2-7 | TRBV6-5 | . | TGTGCCAGCAGTTACTCTTTCAGGGCCTACGAGCAGTACTTC | CASSYSFRAYEQYF
. | TRBJ2-7 | TRBV7-9 | . | TGTGCCAGCAGCTTAACGACCCCCCACGAGCAGTACTTC | CASSLTTPHEQYF
. | TRBJ2-7 | TRBV29-1 | TRBD2 | TGCAGCGTAGGGGGGCTAGCGGGAGTAGGGCAGTACTTC | CSVGGLAGVGQYF
. | TRBJ2-1 | TRBV18 | . | TGTGCCAGCTCACCACCGGCAGGGTATAATGAGCAGTTCTTC | CASSPPAGYNEQFF
. | TRBJ2-5 | TRBV29-1 | . | TGCAGCGTTGAAGAGTCTGGGGCCAGGGGGGCCCAGTACTTC | CSVEESGARGAQYF
. | TRBJ1-5 | TRBV9 | . | TGTGCCAGCAGCGCATCGAGTAATAGCAATCAGCCCCAGCATTTT | CASSASSNSNQPQHF
. | TRBJ1-5 | TRBV7-9 | . | TGTGCCAGCAGCCCAACCGGGACGCCACAGCATTTT | CASSPTGTPQHF
. | TRBJ2-4 | TRBV28 | TRBD1 | TGTGCCAGCAGTTCACCATTAGGGGGCCCGAAAAACATTCAGTACTTC | CASSSPLGGPKNIQYF
few | TRBJ1-4 | TRBV7-3 | . | TGTGCCAGCAGCTTATGGGGCGGAGCTGCAACTAATGAAAAACTGTTTTTT | CASSLWGGAATNEKLFF
. | TRBJ1-3 | TRBV5-6 | . | TGTGCCAGCAGTGAGGACTTTAGCTCTGGAAACACCATATATTTT | CASSEDFSSGNTIYF
. | TRBJ2-5 | TRBV19 | TRBD1 | TGTGCCAGTGCCCGGGACAGGGGGCAAGAGACCCAGTACTTC | CASARDRGQETQYF
once | TRBJ2-7 | TRBV7-2 | . | TGTGCCAGCAGCTTAGCGCTGTTGGACAACTCCTACGAGCAGTACTTC | CASSLALLDNSYEQYF
. | TRBJ1-1 | TRBV30 | . | TGTGCCTGGAGTGTATTGGGAGGAGTAGCTTTCTTT | CAWSVLGGVAFF
. | TRBJ2-2 | TRBV4-1 | TRBD2 | TGCGCCAGCAGCCCTACTAGCGGGAGGGGGGAGCTGTTTTTT | CASSPTSGRGELFF
. | TRBJ1-3 | TRBV14 | . | TGTGCCAGCAGCCAAGTTACAGGGGGAAACACCATATATTTT | CASSQVTGGNTIYF
. | TRBJ2-3 | TRBV5-1 | . | TGCGCCAGCAGCTTGGTAGCTGGCAGATCCCTCTCCACAGATACGCAGTATTTT | CASSLVAGRSLSTDTQYF
. | TRBJ1-2 | TRBV11-1 | . | TGTGCCAGCAGCTTAAACCGAAACTATGGCTACACCTTC | CASSLNRNYGYTF
. | TRBJ1-3 | TRBV14 | . | TGTGCCAGCAGCCGGACAGCTGGAAACACCATATATTTT | CASSRTAGNTIYF
few | TRBJ1-1 | TRBV20-1 | TRBD1 | TGCAGTGCCCGAGGGGGCGGTGAAGCTTTCTTT | CSARGGGEAFF
. | TRBJ2-1 | TRBV11-2 | TRBD1 | TGTGCCAGCAGCTTAGATCGGGGTACAGGGGGCTACAATGAGCAGTTCTTC | CASSLDRGTGGYNEQFF
. | TRBJ1-2 | TRBV14 | . | TGTGCCAGCAGCCCCTCAGGGAGGGGAGGCTACACCTTC | CASSPSGRGGYTF
. | TRBJ2-1 | TRBV7-2 | TRBD2 | TGTGCCAGCAGCCTAATGGAGATAGCGGGAGCCCACAATGAGCAGTTCTTC | CASSLMEIAGAHNEQFF
. | TRBJ2-7 | TRBV5-6 | TRBD2 | TGTGCCAGCAGCTTGGAACTAGCGGGAGTCCCTATAGGTAACGAGCAGTACTTC | CASSLELAGVPIGNEQYF
few | TRBJ2-7 | TRBV6-1 | . | TGTGCCAGCACCTGGACGGGGTCCTCCTACGAGCAGTACTTC | CASTWTGSSYEQYF
few | TRBJ1-1 | TRBV18 | . | TGTGCCAGCTCACCATCCCCTCCGGGGGCAAACACTGAAGCTTTCTTT | CASSPSPPGANTEAFF
. | TRBJ2-1 | TRBV5-1 | . | TGCGCCAGCGCCCGAGAAGGGATCTACAATGAGCAGTTCTTC | CASAREGIYNEQFF
. | TRBJ1-1 | TRBV7-2 | TRBD1 | TGTGCCAGCAGCCCACTGACAGGGATGAACACTGAAGCTTTCTTT | CASSPLTGMNTEAFF
. | TRBJ2-7 | TRBV27 | . | TGTGCCAGCGGCGCGGGGTCCTCCTACGAGCAGTACTTC | CASGAGSSYEQYF
. | TRBJ2-7 | TRBV27 | TRBD2 | TGTGCCAGCAGTTTCTCACTAGCGGACTACGAGCAGTACTTC | CASSFSLADYEQYF
few | TRBJ2-5 | TRBV10-3 | . | TGTGCCATCAGCGGTATCCAAGAGACCCAGTACTTC | CAISGIQETQYF
. | TRBJ2-4 | TRBV7-9 | . | TGTGCCAGCAGCTTCAGCTGGGACATTCAGTACTTC | CASSFSWDIQYF
. | TRBJ2-4 | TRBV28 | . | TGTGCCAGCAGGGGGGACCCGAGGCGGGTCGATCAGTACTTC | CASRGDPRRVDQYF
. | TRBJ2-3 | TRBV5-1 | . | TGCGCCAGCAGCTTGGGATACCCCACAGATACGCAGTATTTT | CASSLGYPTDTQYF
few | TRBJ1-1 | TRBV19 | . | TGTGCCAGTAGTATAAAGGGGGAAGCTTTCTTT | CASSIKGEAFF
few | TRBJ2-5 | TRBV4-2 | . | TGTGCCAGCAGCCAAGGAGAACAGGAGCGGTGGGAGACCCAGTACTTC | CASSQGEQERWETQYF
. | TRBJ2-7 | TRBV7-8 | . | TGTGCCAGCAGCCGCGGCCTGGGGCGGGCCTACGAGCAGTACTTC | CASSRGLGRAYEQYF
. | TRBJ1-2 | TRBV5-1 | . | TGCGCCAGCAGGGAGGGGTACGGCTACACCTTC | CASREGYGYTF
. | TRBJ1-1 | TRBV29-1 | TRBD1 | TGCAGCGTTCAGGGACAGGGGAACACTGAAGCTTTCTTT | CSVQGQGNTEAFF
. | TRBJ2-1 | TRBV9 | TRBD1 | TGTGCCAGCAGCGTAGTGGGACAGGACAACAATGAGCAGTTCTTC | CASSVVGQDNNEQFF
. | TRBJ2-5 | TRBV5-1 | . | TGCGCCAGCAGCTTGGTAAAGGGGTCTGAGACCCAGTACTTC | CASSLVKGSETQYF
. | TRBJ2-4 | TRBV5-1 | . | TGCGCCAGCAGCCCCGGTGGGGGCGGCATTCAGTACTTC | CASSPGGGGIQYF